This T cell receptor beta chain was sequenced in a study of T-cell memory formation after mild COVID-19. In this sample, this clonotype turned up many times. What it binds is not known. TCRdb independently ran MiXCR on the 5' RACE reads; one entry per CDR3 protein. This sample has 380,000 or so distinct CDR3 sequences, with around 15% found just once. The CDR3 has 15 amino acids. CDR1 MNHEY and CDR2 SVGAGI come from the germline V gene. With 0 bases clipped from V and 3 bases from J, the junction kept 3 bases outside the gene matches. General study findings and limits: Memory sampled before infection contained some responding clones, suggesting cross-reactive memory joined.

The chain couples TRBV6-5 to TRBJ2-7; 9 bases line up with TRBD1. Sequencing was carried out using PBMCs or a T cell subset sorted from them (not recorded which). The TCR originated in a young man who had mild COVID-19 (a few samples of this study predate the infection). Cell type and time point are not known. The CDR3 region is CASSYSGTGRYEQYF. The CDR3 nucleotides are TGTGCCAGCAGTTACTCCGGGACAGGGCGCTACGAGCAGTACTTC.